These 24 T cell receptor beta chains came from one sample sequenced in a study of T cell responses to AZD1222 COVID-19 vaccine. Clones were sequenced by immunoSEQ multiplex PCR, and TCRdb holds only the in-frame ones, with some missing. The repertoire holds more than 95,000 clones, around nine tenths seen once, with 6% to 8% in the top ten. The input for sequencing was peripheral blood, taken on day 0 of AZD1222 vaccination. The source is an adult in good health.

The chain recombines TRBV24-1 with TRBJ2-5; 7 bases are a match to TRBD1. The CDR3 totals 15 residues. V dropped 0 bases and J dropped 2; count of bases not matched to a gene: 2. In germline, CDR1 is KGHDR, CDR2 SFDVKD. CDR3 nucleotides: TGTGCCACCAGTGATTTGGGGGACAGACAAGAGACCCAGTACTTC. Translated: CATSDLGDRQETQYF.

The CDR3 coding sequence is TGTGCCAGCAGCTTAGGCGGTAGCGGGAGTATCGATGAGCAGTTCTTC. Protein product: CASSLGGSGSIDEQFF. The rearrangement links TRBV11-1 to TRBJ2-1, with 9 bases lining up with TRBD2. The CDR3 loop spans 16 amino acids. J gave up 8 bases and V 1 base, and 9 bases lay outside the gene matches. In germline, CDR1 is SGHAT, CDR2 FQDESV (reference sequence).

This clone came up a few times. V usage is TRBV7-2 and J usage is TRBJ2-3, with D uncertain. Germline values: CDR1 SGHTA, CDR2 FQGNSA. This CDR3 has 13 amino acids. Trimming took 0 bases from V and 4 from J, leaving 5 bases between them. The CDR3 DNA sequence: TGTGCCAGCAGCTTAGCGGAAGCAGATACGCAGTATTTT. This encodes CASSLAEADTQYF.

V usage is TRBV5-1 and J usage is TRBJ1-2; D is uncertain. Germline loops: CDR1 SGHRS, CDR2 YFSETQ. The CDR3 totals 13 residues. Trimming took 0 bases from V and 9 from J, leaving 12 bases between them. The CDR3 DNA is TGCGCCAGCAGCTTGGAACTTGGAAGAAGCTACACCTTC. This codes for CASSLELGRSYTF.

The V gene is TRBV18, the J gene TRBJ2-3; D not certain. The ends were cut back, 4 bases at V and 5 bases at J, with 7 bases in the middle. The CDR3 is made up of 12 amino acids. Germline CDR1 KGHSH, CDR2 LQKENI. CDR3 bases: TGTGCCAGCTCACTCTCTGAAGATACGCAGTATTTT. Residues: CASSLSEDTQYF.

V gene TRBV12-3 or TRBV12-4 combines with J gene TRBJ2-7; possible D gene TRBD1, 6 bases. The CDR3 runs 13 residues. Trimming pared 5 bases from V and 7 bases from J, leaving 15 bases between. CDR3 DNA: TGTGCCAGCAGTCCGAGGGGGAATGGGGAGCAGTACTTC. The encoded protein is CASSPRGNGEQYF.

The chain is built from TRBV7-8 and TRBJ1-2; a possible D gene is TRBD1 (5 bases). Trimming pared 5 bases from V and 2 bases from J, leaving 15 bases between. CDR3 size: 15 residues. Germline CDR1 is SGHVS and CDR2 is FQNEAQ. CDR3 residues: CASSVTGRRNYGYTF. The CDR3 bases are TGTGCCAGCAGCGTCACGGGACGGAGAAACTATGGCTACACCTTC.

This clone has more than one count but fewer than ten. The rearrangement links TRBV9 to TRBJ2-2; unclear D gene. CDR1 is SGDLS and CDR2 is YYNGEE in the germline V gene. Trimming left V 0 bases short and J 1 base short, with 13 bases between. The CDR3 is 17 amino acids. Here the CDR3 DNA reads TGTGCCAGCAGCGTAGAGAATCAGGCTAGGAACACCGGGGAGCTGTTTTTT. Its protein is CASSVENQARNTGELFF.

The chain recombines TRBV9 with TRBJ1-4, with 9 positions matching TRBD1. From germline, CDR1 is SGDLS and CDR2 YYNGEE. The CDR3 runs 14 residues. J lost 8 bases, V lost 4 bases, and 6 bases had no gene match. CDR3 region: CASSTGTGWEKLFF. DNA for the CDR3: TGTGCCAGCAGCACCGGGACAGGGTGGGAAAAACTGTTTTTT.

V usage is TRBV28 and J usage is TRBJ1-1; 8 bases fit TRBD1. The CDR3 runs to 13 residues. After removal of 2 bases from V and 5 bases from J, the junction contained 1 base not matched to a gene. Germline V lookup: CDR1 MDHEN, CDR2 SYDVKM. CDR3 amino acids: CASSLGTGTEAFF. The CDR3 DNA is TGTGCCAGCAGTTTAGGGACAGGTACTGAAGCTTTCTTT.

The chain is built from TRBV3-1 (or the pseudogene TRBV3-2) and TRBJ2-7; 7 bases align to TRBD1. The CDR3 is 15 residues long. The V and J ends lost 7 bases and 0 bases, in that order; junction bases with no gene match: 9. Per the germline V gene, CDR1 is LGHDT and CDR2 is YNNKEL (reference sequence). Here the CDR3 reads CASTQGDSSSYEQYF. The CDR3 DNA follows: TGTGCCAGCACCCAGGGGGACAGTTCCTCCTACGAGCAGTACTTC.

The rearrangement joins TRBV11-2 to TRBJ2-3; either TRBD1 or TRBD2 may supply D (5 bases each). The CDR3 length is 12 residues. V was cut by 4 bases and J by 9 bases, with 11 bases left in between. Germline CDR1 and CDR2: SGHAT and FQNNGV. CDR3 loop: CASSWAGGTQYF. DNA of the CDR3: TGTGCCAGCAGCTGGGCTGGGGGAACGCAGTATTTT.

The chain has TRBV6-5 and TRBJ2-5; 8 bases are a match to TRBD1. CDR1 MNHEY and CDR2 SVGAGI come from the germline V gene. The ends lost 6 bases at V and 13 bases at J; junction bases unmatched: 4. The CDR3 spans 10 residues. Here the CDR3 DNA reads TGTGCCAGCAGGGACAGGGTACTGTACTTC. Encoded protein: CASRDRVLYF.

The chain is built from TRBV3-1 (or the pseudogene TRBV3-2) and TRBJ2-6; 7 bases match TRBD1. CDR1 and CDR2 (germline): LGHDT, YNNKEL (reference sequence). Trimming cost V 3 bases and J 2 bases; bases outside gene matches: 1. The CDR3 consists of 15 residues. The CDR3 sequence: CASSHDRAGANVLTF. The CDR3 DNA sequence: TGTGCCAGCAGCCATGACAGGGCTGGGGCCAACGTCCTGACTTTC.

This clone occurred once. This rearrangement joins TRBV7-9 to TRBJ1-5, with a tentative D call TRBD1 (5 bases). In germline, CDR1 is SEHNR, CDR2 FQNEAQ (reference sequence). The V end lost 2 bases, the J end lost 2 bases, and 22 bases lay between the germline ends. The CDR3 is 19 residues long. The CDR3 DNA reads TGTGCCAGCAGCTTATTCTTGGACGGAGGCTCCAGGGGCAATCAGCCCCAGCATTTT. Translation: CASSLFLDGGSRGNQPQHF.

The rearrangement joins TRBV6-5 to TRBJ1-3, with D unresolved. CDR3 length: 14 residues. V gave up 5 bases and J gave up 4 bases, with 12 bases separating them. The germline V gene encodes CDR1 MNHEY and CDR2 SVGAGI. CDR3 amino acids: CASSRSTTGNTIYF. The CDR3 bases are TGTGCCAGCAGTCGTAGCACGACAGGAAACACCATATATTTT.

The chain couples TRBV2 to TRBJ1-1; no clear D gene. CDR1 is SNHLY and CDR2 is FYNNEI in the germline V gene. The CDR3 extends over 15 amino acids. The V end lost 5 bases, the J end lost 0 bases, and 13 bases lay between the germline ends. The CDR3 coding sequence is TGTGCCAGCAGTCCAGGTTCCGGGATGAACACTGAAGCTTTCTTT. This gives the protein CASSPGSGMNTEAFF.

V is TRBV29-1 and J is TRBJ2-7; a weak D match, TRBD2 (5 bases). The germline V gene has CDR1 SQVTM and CDR2 ANQGSEA. Trimming cost V 4 bases and J 2 bases, with 6 bases left between them. The CDR3 extends over 11 amino acids. CDR3 in DNA: TGCAGCGTTGCCGGGACCTACGAGCAGTACTTC. This codes for CSVAGTYEQYF.

This sequence joins TRBV4-1 and TRBJ2-7; tentative D call: TRBD1 (7 bases). This CDR3 spans 16 amino acids. V lost 1 base to trimming and J lost 5 bases, with 18 bases between them. Germline V lookup: CDR1 MGHRA, CDR2 YSYEKL. CDR3 sequence reads: CASSQGVGRGVNEQYF. The CDR3 DNA reads as TGCGCCAGCAGCCAAGGGGTAGGCAGGGGGGTGAACGAGCAGTACTTC.

This chain links TRBV9 with TRBJ1-6; 9 bases fit TRBD1. The germline V gene encodes CDR1 SGDLS and CDR2 YYNGEE. Losses at the gene ends were 0 bases for V and 9 bases for J; bases not matched to a gene: 4. The CDR3 is 15 amino acids. CDR3 DNA: TGTGCCAGCAGCGTAGAGGGACAGGGCATTTCACCCCTCCACTTT. Translation: CASSVEGQGISPLHF.

V gene TRBV29-1 combines with J gene TRBJ2-3; 8 nucleotides line up with TRBD2. CDR3 length equals 14 residues. Trimming took 6 bases from V and 2 from J; bases not matched to a gene: 7. Germline CDR1 and CDR2: SQVTM and ANQGSEA. CDR3 sequence reads: CSVRTSLYTDTQYF. CDR3 sequence (DNA): TGCAGCGTGCGGACTAGCCTTTACACAGATACGCAGTATTTT.

The chain combines TRBV3-1 (or the pseudogene TRBV3-2) with TRBJ1-4; no definite D call. CDR3 length: 14 residues. Germline V gene lookup returns CDR1 LGHDT and CDR2 YNNKEL (reference sequence). The V gene lost 4 bases and the J gene lost 0 bases, with 6 bases spanning the gap. The CDR3 DNA is TGTGCCAGCAGCCGGGGTTCAACTAATGAAAAACTGTTTTTT. Protein product: CASSRGSTNEKLFF.

J is TRBJ2-1 and V is TRBV6-5; D is unclear. Germline V gene data show CDR1 as MNHEY and CDR2 as SVGAGI. Trimming stripped 5 bases from V and 5 bases from J, with 4 bases between. This CDR3 is built from 11 residues. The chain's CDR3 is CASSPNNEQFF. CDR3 nucleotides: TGTGCCAGCAGTCCGAACAATGAGCAGTTCTTC.

J is TRBJ2-3 and V is TRBV7-2; weak D call: TRBD2 (6 bases). Trimming took off 2 bases at V and 0 bases at J, with 12 bases between the two ends. CDR1 is SGHTA and CDR2 is FQGNSA in the germline V gene. The length of the CDR3 is 16 residues. The CDR3, as DNA: TGTGCCAGCAGCTTACCGGGACTCGCTAGCACAGATACGCAGTATTTT. Its translation is CASSLPGLASTDTQYF.